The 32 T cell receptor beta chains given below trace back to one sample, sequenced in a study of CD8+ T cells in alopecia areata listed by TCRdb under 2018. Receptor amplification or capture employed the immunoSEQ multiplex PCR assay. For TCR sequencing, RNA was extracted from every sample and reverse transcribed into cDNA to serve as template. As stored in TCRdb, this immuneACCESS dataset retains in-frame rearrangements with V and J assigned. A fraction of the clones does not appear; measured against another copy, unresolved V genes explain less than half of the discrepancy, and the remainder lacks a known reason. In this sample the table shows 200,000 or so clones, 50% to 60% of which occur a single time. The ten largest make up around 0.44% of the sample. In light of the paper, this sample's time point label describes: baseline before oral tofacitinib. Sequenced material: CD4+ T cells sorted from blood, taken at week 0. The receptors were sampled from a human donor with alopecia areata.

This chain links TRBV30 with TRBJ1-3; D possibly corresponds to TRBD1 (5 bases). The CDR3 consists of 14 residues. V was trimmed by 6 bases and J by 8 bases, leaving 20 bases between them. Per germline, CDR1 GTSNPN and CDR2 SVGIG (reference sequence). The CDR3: CACQIQERGDTIYF. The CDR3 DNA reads TGTGCCTGTCAAATACAGGAGCGTGGGGACACCATATATTTT.

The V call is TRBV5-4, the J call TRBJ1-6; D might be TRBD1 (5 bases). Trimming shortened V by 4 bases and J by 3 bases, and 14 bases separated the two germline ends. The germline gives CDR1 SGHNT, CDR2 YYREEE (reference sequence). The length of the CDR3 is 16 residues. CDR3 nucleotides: TGTGCCAGCAGCGCGGCGGGACGGAGCTATAATTCACCCCTCCACTTT. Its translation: CASSAAGRSYNSPLHF.

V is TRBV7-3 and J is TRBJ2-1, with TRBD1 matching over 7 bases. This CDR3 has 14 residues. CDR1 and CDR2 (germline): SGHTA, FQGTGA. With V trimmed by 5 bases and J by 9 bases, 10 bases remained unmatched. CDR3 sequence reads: CASSLRQGGGEQFF. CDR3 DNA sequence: TGTGCCAGCAGCCTAAGACAGGGCGGTGGTGAGCAGTTCTTC.

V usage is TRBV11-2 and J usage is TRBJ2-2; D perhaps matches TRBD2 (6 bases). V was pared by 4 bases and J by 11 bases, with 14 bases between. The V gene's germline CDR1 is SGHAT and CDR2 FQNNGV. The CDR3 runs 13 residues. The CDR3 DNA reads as TGTGCCAGCAGCTCCCTCCGGAGGGCCGAGCTGTTTTTT. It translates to CASSSLRRAELFF.

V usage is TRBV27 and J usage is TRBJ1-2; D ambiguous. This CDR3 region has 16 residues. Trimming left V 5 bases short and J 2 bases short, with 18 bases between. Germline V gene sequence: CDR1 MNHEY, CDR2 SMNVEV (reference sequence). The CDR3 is CASSPTQLGWNYGYTF. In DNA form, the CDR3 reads TGTGCCAGCAGTCCCACCCAGCTCGGTTGGAACTATGGCTACACCTTC.

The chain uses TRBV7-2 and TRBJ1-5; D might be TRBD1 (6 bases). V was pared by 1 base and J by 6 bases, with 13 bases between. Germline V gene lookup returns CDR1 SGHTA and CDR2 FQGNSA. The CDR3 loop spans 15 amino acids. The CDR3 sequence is CASSLVRGARQPQHF. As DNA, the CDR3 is TGTGCCAGCAGCTTAGTTCGGGGGGCACGTCAGCCCCAGCATTTT. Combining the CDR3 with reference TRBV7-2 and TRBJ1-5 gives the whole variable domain GAGVSQSPSNKVTEKGKDVELRCDPISGHTALYWYRQSLGQGLEFLIYFQGNSAPDKSGLPSDRFSAERTGGSVSTLTIQRTQQEDSAVYLCASSLVRGARQPQHFGDGTRLSIL.

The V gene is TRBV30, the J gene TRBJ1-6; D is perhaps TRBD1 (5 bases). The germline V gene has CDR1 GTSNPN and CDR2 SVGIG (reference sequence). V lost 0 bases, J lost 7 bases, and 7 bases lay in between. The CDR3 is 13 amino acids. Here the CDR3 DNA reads TGTGCCTGGAGTGTACCAGGGAATTCACCCCTCCACTTT. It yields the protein CAWSVPGNSPLHF.

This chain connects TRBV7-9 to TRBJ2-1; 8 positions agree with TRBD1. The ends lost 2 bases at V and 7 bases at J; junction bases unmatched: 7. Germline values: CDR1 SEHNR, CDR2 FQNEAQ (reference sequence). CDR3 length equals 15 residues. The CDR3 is CASSLPGGMRNEQFF. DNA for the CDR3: TGTGCCAGCAGCTTACCAGGGGGCATGCGGAATGAGCAGTTCTTC.

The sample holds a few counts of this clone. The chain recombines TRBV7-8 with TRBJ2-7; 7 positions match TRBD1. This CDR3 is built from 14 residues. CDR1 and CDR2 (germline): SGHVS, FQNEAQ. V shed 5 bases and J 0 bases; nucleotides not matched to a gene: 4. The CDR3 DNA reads TGTGCCAGCAGCCCCGGGACAGTCTCCTACGAGCAGTACTTC. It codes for CASSPGTVSYEQYF.

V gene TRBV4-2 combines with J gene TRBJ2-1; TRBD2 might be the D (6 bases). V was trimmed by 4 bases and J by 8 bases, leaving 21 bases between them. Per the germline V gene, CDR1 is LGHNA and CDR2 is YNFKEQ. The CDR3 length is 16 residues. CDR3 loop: CASSRDGTPGQDEQFF. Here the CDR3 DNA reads TGTGCCAGCAGCCGTGACGGGACTCCCGGTCAGGATGAGCAGTTCTTC.

The CDR3 is CASSYSGTGGEGQYF. DNA for the CDR3: TGTGCCAGCAGTTATTCCGGGACAGGAGGAGAAGGGCAGTACTTC. The gene calls are TRBV6-5 and TRBJ2-7, with 8 positions matching TRBD1. Looked up from germline, CDR1 is MNHEY and CDR2 is SVGAGI. Trimming cost V 3 bases and J 9 bases; bases outside gene matches: 13. This CDR3 comprises 15 residues.

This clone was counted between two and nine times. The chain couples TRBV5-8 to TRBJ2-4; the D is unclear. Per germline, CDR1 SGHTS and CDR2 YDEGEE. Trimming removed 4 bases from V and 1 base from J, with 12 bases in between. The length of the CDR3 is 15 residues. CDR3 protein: CASSKMTLAKNIQYF. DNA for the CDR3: TGTGCCAGCAGCAAAATGACCCTGGCCAAAAACATTCAGTACTTC.

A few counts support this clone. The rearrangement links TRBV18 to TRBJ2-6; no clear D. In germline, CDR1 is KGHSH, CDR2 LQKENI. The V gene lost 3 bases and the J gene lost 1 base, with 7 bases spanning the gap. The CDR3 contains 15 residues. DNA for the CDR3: TGTGCCAGCTCACCTAGGCTGTCTGGGGCCAACGTCCTGACTTTC. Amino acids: CASSPRLSGANVLTF.

The CDR3: CASRQGGTGTAYSNQPQHF. The CDR3 nucleotides are TGTGCCAGCAGGCAGGGCGGGACAGGGACTGCTTATAGCAATCAGCCCCAGCATTTT. V is TRBV27 and J is TRBJ1-5; 9 bases align to TRBD1. The germline V gene encodes CDR1 MNHEY and CDR2 SMNVEV (reference sequence). The CDR3 has 19 residues. V trimming: 6 bases; J trimming: 0 bases; junction bases outside the gene matches: 15.

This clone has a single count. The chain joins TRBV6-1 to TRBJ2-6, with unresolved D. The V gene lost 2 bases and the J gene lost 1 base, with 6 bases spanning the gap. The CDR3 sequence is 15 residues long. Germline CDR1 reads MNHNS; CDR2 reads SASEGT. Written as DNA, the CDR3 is TGTGCCAGCAGTGAACACGTATCTGGGGCCAACGTCCTGACTTTC. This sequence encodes CASSEHVSGANVLTF.

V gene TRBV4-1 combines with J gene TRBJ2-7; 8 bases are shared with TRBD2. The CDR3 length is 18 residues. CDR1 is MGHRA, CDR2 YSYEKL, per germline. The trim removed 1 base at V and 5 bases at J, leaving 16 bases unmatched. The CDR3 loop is CASSQGTQAGTSHNEQYF. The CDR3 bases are TGCGCCAGCAGCCAAGGAACTCAAGCCGGGACTAGTCATAACGAGCAGTACTTC.

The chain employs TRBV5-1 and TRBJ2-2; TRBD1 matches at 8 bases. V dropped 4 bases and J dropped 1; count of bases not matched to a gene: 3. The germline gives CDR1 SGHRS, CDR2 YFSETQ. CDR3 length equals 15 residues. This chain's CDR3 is CASSPGQGNTGELFF. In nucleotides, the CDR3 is TGCGCCAGCAGCCCCGGACAGGGGAACACCGGGGAGCTGTTTTTT.

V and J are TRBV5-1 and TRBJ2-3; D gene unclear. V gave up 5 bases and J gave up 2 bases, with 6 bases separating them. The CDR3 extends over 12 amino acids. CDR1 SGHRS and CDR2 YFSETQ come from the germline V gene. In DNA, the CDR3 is TGCGCCAGCAGTAGGACCACAGATACGCAGTATTTT. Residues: CASSRTTDTQYF.

The DNA of the CDR3 is TGTGCCAGCAGTACGGACAGGGGATTGGGCTACACCTTC. Encoded protein: CASSTDRGLGYTF. The chain has TRBV27 and TRBJ1-2; 9 positions match TRBD1. Germline CDR1 MNHEY, CDR2 SMNVEV (reference sequence). V was clipped by 5 bases and J by 8 bases; unmatched bases: 6. There are 13 residues in the CDR3.

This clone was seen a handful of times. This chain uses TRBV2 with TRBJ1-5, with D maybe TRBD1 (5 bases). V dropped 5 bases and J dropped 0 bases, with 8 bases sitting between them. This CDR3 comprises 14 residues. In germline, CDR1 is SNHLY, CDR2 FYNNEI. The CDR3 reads CASSSTDSNQPQHF. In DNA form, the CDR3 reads TGTGCCAGCAGTTCGACAGATAGCAATCAGCCCCAGCATTTT.

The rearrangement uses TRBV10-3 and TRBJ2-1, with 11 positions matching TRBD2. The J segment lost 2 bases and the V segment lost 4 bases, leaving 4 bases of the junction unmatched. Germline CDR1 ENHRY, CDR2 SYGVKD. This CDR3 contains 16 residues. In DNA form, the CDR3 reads TGTGCCATCAGTGGTCGGACTAGCGGGCCCTACAATGAGCAGTTCTTC. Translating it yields CAISGRTSGPYNEQFF.

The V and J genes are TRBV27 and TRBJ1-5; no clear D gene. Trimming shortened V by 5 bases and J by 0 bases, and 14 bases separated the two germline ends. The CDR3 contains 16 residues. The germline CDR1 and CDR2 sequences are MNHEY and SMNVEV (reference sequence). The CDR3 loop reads CASSPLGGYSNQPQHF. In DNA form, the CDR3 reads TGTGCCAGCAGTCCCCTTGGAGGGTATAGCAATCAGCCCCAGCATTTT.

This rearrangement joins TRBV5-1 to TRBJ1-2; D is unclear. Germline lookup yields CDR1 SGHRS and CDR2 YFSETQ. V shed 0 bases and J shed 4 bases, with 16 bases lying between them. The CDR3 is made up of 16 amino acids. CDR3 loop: CASSLGLQKKVYGYTF. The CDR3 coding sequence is TGCGCCAGCAGCTTGGGCCTTCAGAAGAAGGTCTATGGCTACACCTTC.

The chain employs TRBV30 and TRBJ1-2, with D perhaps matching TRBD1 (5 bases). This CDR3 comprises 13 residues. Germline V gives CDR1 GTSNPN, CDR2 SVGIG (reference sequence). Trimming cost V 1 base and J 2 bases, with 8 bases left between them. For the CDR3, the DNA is TGTGCCTGGAGTGATAAGGGGAACTATGGCTACACCTTC. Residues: CAWSDKGNYGYTF.

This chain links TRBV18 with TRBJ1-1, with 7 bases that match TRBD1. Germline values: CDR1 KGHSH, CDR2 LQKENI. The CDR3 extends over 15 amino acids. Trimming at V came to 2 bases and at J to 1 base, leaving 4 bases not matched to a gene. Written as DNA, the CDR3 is TGTGCCAGCTCACCAGGGCAGGGGGGGAACACTGAAGCTTTCTTT. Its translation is CASSPGQGGNTEAFF.

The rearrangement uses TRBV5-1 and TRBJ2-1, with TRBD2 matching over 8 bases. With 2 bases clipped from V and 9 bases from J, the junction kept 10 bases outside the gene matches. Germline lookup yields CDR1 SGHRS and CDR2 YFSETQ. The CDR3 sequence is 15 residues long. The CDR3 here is CASSLLRAGVGEQFF. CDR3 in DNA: TGCGCCAGCAGCTTACTGCGAGCGGGAGTAGGTGAGCAGTTCTTC.

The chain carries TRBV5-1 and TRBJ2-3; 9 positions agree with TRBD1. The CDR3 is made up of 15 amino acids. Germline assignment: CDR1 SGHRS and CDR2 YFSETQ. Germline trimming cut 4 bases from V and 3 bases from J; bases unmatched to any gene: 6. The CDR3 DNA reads TGCGCCAGCAGCAGTGGACAGGGGAGGACAGATACGCAGTATTTT. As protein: CASSSGQGRTDTQYF. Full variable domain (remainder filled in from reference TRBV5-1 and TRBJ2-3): KAGVTQTPRYLIKTRGQQVTLSCSPISGHRSVSWYQQTPGQGLQFLFEYFSETQRNKGNFPGRFSGRQFSNSRSEMNVSTLELGDSALYLCASSSGQGRTDTQYFGPGTRLTVL.

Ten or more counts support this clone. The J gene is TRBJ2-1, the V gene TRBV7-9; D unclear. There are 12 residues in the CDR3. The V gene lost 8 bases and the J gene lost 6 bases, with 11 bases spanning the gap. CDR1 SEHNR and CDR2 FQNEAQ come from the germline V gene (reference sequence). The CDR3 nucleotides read TGTGCCAGCCACGAGAACGCCAATGAGCAGTTCTTC. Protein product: CASHENANEQFF.

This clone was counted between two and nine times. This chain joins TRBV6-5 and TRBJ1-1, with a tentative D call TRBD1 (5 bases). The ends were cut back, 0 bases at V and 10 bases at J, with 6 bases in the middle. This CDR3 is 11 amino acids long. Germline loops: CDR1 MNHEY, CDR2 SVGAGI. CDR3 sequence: CASSYSGAAFF. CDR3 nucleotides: TGTGCCAGCAGTTACTCCGGGGCAGCTTTCTTT.

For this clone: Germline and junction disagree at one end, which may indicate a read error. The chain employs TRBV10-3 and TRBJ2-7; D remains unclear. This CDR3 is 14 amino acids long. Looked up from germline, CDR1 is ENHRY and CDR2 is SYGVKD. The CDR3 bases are TGTGCCAGCAGTCATGAGCGAGTATCCTACGAGCAGTACTTC. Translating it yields CASSHERVSYEQYF.

CDR3 in DNA: TGTGCCAGCAGTCAACAGGGCTACGAGCAGTACTTC. Its translation: CASSQQGYEQYF. This chain joins TRBV6-6 and TRBJ2-7; possible D gene TRBD1, 6 bases. Trimming took off 5 bases at V and 3 bases at J, with 8 bases between the two ends. Germline CDR1 MNHNY, CDR2 SVGAGI (reference sequence). The CDR3 extends over 12 amino acids.

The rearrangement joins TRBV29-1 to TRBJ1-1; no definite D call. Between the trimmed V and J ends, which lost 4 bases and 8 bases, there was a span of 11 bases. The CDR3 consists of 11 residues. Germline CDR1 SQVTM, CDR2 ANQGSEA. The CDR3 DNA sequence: TGCAGCGTTGCGGTGTCGGCAGAAGCTTTCTTT. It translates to CSVAVSAEAFF.